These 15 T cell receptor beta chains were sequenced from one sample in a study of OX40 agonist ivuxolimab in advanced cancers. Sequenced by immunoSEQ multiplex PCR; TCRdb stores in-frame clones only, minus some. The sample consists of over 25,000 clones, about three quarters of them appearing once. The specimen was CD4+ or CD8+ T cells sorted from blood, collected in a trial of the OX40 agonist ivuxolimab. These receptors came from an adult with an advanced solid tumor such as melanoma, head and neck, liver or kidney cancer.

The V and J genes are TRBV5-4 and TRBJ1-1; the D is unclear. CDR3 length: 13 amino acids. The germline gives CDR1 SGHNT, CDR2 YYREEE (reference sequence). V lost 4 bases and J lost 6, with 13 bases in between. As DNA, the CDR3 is TGTGCCAGCAGCCTTATGGGTGCGCCTGAAGCTTTCTTT. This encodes CASSLMGAPEAFF.

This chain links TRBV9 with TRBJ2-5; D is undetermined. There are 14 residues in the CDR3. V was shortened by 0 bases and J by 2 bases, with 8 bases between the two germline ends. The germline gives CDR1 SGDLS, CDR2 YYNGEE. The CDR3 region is CASSVDGVQETQYF. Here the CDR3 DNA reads TGTGCCAGCAGCGTAGATGGGGTACAAGAGACCCAGTACTTC.

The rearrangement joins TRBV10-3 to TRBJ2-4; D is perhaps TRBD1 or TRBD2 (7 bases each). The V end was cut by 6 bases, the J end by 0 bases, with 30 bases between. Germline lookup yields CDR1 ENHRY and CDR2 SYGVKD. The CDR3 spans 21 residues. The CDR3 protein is CAISPYEQLGTAGLAKNIQYF. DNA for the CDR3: TGTGCCATCAGCCCCTATGAACAGCTAGGGACAGCGGGACTAGCCAAAAACATTCAGTACTTC.

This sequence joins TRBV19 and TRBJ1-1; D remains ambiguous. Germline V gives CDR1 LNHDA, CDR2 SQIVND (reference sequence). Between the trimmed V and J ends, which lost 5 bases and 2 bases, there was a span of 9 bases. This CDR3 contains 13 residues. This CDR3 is CASSPPANTEAFF. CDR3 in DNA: TGTGCCAGTAGTCCTCCCGCAAACACTGAAGCTTTCTTT.

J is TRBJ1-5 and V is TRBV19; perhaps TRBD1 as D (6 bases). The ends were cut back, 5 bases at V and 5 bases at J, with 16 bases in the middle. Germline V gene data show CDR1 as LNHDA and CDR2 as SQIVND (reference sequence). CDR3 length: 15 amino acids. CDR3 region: CASSAGTPRDQPQHF. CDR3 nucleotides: TGTGCCAGTAGTGCCGGGACACCCCGGGATCAGCCCCAGCATTTT.

For the CDR3, the DNA is TGCGCCAGCAGCCCCGAGGTCGCGAGCTCTGGAAACACCATATATTTT. Amino acids: CASSPEVASSGNTIYF. The chain has TRBV4-3 and TRBJ1-3; D gene uncertain. The CDR3 extends over 16 amino acids. CDR1 LGHNA and CDR2 YSLEER come from the germline V gene. Trimming shortened V by 4 bases and J by 0 bases, and 13 bases separated the two germline ends.

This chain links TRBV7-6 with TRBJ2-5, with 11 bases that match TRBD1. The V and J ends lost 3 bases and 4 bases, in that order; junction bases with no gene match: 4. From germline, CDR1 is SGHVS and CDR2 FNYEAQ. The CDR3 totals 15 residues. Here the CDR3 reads CASSFGQGAGETQYF. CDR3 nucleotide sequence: TGTGCCAGCAGCTTTGGACAGGGGGCGGGAGAGACCCAGTACTTC.

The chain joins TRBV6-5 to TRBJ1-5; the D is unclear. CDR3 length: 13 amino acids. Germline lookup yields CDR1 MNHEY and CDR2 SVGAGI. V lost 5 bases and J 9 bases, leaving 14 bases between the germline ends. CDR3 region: CASSGTGLRPQHF. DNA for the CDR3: TGTGCCAGCAGTGGAACGGGGTTACGGCCCCAGCATTTT.

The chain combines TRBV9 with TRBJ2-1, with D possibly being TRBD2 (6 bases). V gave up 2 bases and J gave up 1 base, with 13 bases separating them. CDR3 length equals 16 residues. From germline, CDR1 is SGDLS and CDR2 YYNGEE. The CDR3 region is CASSVRLDTSYNEQFF. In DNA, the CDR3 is TGTGCCAGCAGCGTCCGACTAGATACTTCCTACAATGAGCAGTTCTTC.

The CDR3 DNA is TGTGCCAGCAGCCCGAAGTATCAGGGAGAGACTGAAGCTTTCTTT. It translates to CASSPKYQGETEAFF. This sequence joins TRBV11-2 and TRBJ1-1; tentative D call: TRBD1 (5 bases). Germline CDR1 and CDR2: SGHAT and FQNNGV. The CDR3 covers 15 residues. The V end was cut by 5 bases, the J end by 5 bases, with 18 bases between. The entire variable domain, with the rest obtained from reference TRBV11-2 and TRBJ1-1, is as follows: EAGVAQSPRYKIIEKRQSVAFWCNPISGHATLYWYQQILGQGPKLLIQFQNNGVVDDSQLPKDRFSAERLKGVDSTLKIQPAKLEDSAVYLCASSPKYQGETEAFFGQGTRLTVV.

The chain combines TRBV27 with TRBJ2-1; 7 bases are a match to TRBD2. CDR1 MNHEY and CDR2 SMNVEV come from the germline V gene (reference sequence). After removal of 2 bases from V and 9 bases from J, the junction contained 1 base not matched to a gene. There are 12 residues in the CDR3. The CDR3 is CASSLGGGEQFF. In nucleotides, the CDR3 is TGTGCCAGCAGTTTAGGCGGGGGTGAGCAGTTCTTC.

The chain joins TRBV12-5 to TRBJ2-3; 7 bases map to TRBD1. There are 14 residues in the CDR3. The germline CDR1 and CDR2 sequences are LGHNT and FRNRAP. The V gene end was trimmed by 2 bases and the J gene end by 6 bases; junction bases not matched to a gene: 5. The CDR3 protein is CASGLTGASDTQYF. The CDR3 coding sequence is TGTGCTAGTGGTTTGACAGGGGCTTCCGATACGCAGTATTTT.

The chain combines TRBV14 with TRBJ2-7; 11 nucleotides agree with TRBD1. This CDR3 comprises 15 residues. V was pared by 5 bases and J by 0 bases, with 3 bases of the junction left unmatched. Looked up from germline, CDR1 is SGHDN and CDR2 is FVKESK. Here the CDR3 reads CASSAGTGGSYEQYF. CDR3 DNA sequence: TGTGCCAGCAGCGCCGGGACAGGGGGCTCCTACGAGCAGTACTTC. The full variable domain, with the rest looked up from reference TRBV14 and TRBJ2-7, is EAGVTQFPSHSVIEKGQTVTLRCDPISGHDNLYWYRRVMGKEIKFLLHFVKESKQDESGMPNNRFLAERTGGTYSTLKVQPAELEDSGVYFCASSAGTGGSYEQYFGPGTRLTVT.

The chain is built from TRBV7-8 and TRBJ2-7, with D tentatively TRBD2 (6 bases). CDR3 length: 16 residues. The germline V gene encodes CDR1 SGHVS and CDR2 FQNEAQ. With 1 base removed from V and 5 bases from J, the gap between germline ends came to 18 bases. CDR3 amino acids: CASSLVARGSTHEQYF. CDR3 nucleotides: TGTGCCAGCAGCTTAGTGGCGCGGGGTTCGACCCACGAGCAGTACTTC.

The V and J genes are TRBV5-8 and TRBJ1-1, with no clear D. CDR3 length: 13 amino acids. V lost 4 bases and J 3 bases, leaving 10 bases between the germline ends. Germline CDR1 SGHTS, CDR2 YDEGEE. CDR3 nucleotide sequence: TGTGCCAGCAGCCCCTTAAGGTACACTGAAGCTTTCTTT. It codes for CASSPLRYTEAFF.